This record covers a single T cell receptor beta chain. Antigen unknown. The entry originates in a study of cytomegalovirus exposure and HLA in healthy donors. J lost 2 bases, V lost 3 bases, and 8 bases had no gene match. The CDR3 is 16 amino acids. Germline V gene data show CDR1 as SNHLY and CDR2 as FYNNEI. Primers for the PCR totalled 60 Vbeta and 13 Jbeta. Produced via immunoSEQ multiplex PCR; TCRdb's table is partial and in-frame only. The sample consists of about 160,000 clones, roughly 84% of them appearing once. The study's findings and limits: A later analysis linked a missense DCLRE1C variant to TCR beta V- and J-gene trimming.

The V call is TRBV2, the J call TRBJ2-7; the match to TRBD2 covers 9 bases. The sequencing sample was made of PBMCs. The sequence came from a man aged 18 to 29 in good health and CMV-seronegative. The CDR3 coding sequence is TGTGCCAGCAGTGAGGGGATAGCGGGGGATACCTACGAGCAGTACTTC. Protein: CASSEGIAGDTYEQYF.